This TCR beta chain was captured in a study of T cells after posttransplantation cyclophosphamide. Study-level findings and limits: Skin or GI-infiltrating T cells shared few TRB sequences with blood. Later blood repertoires were often dominated by clones from the donor CD8+ memory compartment.

The CDR3 sequence is 14 residues long. Germline V gene data show CDR1 as SGDLS and CDR2 as YYNGEE. The V and J ends lost 7 bases and 4 bases, in that order; junction bases with no gene match: 3. The repertoire was sequenced with immunoSEQ multiplex PCR; TCRdb's copy has only in-frame clones and lacks some. The table has 6,000 to 7,500 clones, approximately 92% seen once. A marrow graft followed busulfan-fludarabine conditioning, with cyclophosphamide on days +3 and +4. With regard to this clone: Its target is not known.

The rearrangement links TRBV9 to TRBJ2-2; 11 bases match TRBD1. This material consisted of CD8+ T cells sorted from blood, taken after allogeneic stem cell transplant with posttransplant cyclophosphamide. The TCR originated in a male patient aged 55 to 70 who received an allogeneic stem cell transplant from a related donor and was CMV-positive. Some T cells may be graft donor cells. This CDR3 is CASGGTGGTGELFF. The CDR3 DNA reads TGTGCCAGCGGGGGGACAGGGGGCACCGGGGAGCTGTTTTTT.